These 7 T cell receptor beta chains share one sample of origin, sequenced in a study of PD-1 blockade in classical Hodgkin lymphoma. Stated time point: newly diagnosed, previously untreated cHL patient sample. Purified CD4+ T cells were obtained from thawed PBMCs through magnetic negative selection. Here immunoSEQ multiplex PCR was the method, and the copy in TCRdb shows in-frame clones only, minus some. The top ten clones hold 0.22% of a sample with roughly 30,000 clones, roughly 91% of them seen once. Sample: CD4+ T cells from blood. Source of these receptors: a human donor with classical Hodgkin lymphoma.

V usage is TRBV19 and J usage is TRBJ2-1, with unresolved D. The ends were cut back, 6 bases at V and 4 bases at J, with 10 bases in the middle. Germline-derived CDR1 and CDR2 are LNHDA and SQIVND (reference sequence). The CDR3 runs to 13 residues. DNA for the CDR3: TGTGCCAGTAGCCAGGTCTTTTACAATGAGCAGTTCTTC. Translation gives CASSQVFYNEQFF.

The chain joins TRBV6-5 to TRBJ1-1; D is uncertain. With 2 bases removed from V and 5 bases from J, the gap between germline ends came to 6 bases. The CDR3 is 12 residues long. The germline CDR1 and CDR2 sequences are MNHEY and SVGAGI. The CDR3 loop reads CASSYGETEAFF. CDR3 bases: TGTGCCAGCAGTTACGGGGAAACTGAAGCTTTCTTT.

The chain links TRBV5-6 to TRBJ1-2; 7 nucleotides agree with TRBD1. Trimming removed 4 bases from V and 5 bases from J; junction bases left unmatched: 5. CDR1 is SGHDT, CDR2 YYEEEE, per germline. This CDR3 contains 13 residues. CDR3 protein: CASSPGQQYGYTF. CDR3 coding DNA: TGTGCCAGCAGCCCGGGACAGCAGTATGGCTACACCTTC.

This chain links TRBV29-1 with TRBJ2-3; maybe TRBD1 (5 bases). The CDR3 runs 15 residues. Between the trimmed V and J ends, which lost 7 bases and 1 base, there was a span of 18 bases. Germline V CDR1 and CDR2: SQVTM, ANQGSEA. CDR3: CSAQGHRRGTDTQYF. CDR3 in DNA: TGCAGCGCCCAAGGTCACCGCAGGGGCACAGATACGCAGTATTTT.

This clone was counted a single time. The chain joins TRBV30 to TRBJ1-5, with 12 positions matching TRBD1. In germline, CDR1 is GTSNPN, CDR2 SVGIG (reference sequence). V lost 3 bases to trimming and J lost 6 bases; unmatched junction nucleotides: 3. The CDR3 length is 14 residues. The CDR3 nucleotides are TGTGCCTGGAGCGGGACAGGGGGCAGTCAGCCCCAGCATTTT. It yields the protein CAWSGTGGSQPQHF.

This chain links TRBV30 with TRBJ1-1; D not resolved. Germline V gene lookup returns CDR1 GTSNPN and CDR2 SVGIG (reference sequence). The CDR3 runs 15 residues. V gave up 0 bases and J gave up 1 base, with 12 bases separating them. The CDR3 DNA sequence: TGTGCCTGGAGTGTAGTAGGTTTAGGGAACACTGAAGCTTTCTTT. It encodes CAWSVVGLGNTEAFF.

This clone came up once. DNA of the CDR3: TGTGCCAGCAGCTTAGCCCGACAAGAGACCCAGTACTTC. Translating it yields CASSLARQETQYF. V is TRBV7-6 and J is TRBJ2-5; D not certain. The V end lost 0 bases, the J end lost 2 bases, and 4 bases lay between the germline ends. CDR1 and CDR2 from the germline V gene are SGHVS and FNYEAQ. This CDR3 has 13 residues. Together with reference TRBV7-6 and TRBJ2-5, the CDR3 gives the full variable domain: GAGVSQSPRYKVTKRGQDVALRCDPISGHVSLYWYRQALGQGPEFLTYFNYEAQQDKSGLPNDRFSAERPEGSISTLTIQRTEQRDSAMYRCASSLARQETQYFGPGTRLLVL.